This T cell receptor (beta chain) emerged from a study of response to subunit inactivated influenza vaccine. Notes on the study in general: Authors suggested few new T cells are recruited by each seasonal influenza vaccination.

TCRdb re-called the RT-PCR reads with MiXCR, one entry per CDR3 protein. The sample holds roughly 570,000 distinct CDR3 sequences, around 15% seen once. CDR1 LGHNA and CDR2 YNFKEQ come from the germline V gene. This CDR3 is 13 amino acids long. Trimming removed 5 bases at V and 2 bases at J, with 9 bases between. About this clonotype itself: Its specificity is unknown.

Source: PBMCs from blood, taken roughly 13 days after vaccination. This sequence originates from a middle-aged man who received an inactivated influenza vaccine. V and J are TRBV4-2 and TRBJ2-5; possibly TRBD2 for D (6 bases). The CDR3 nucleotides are TGTGCCAGCAGCGAGACTAGTCAAGAGACCCAGTACTTC. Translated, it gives CASSETSQETQYF.